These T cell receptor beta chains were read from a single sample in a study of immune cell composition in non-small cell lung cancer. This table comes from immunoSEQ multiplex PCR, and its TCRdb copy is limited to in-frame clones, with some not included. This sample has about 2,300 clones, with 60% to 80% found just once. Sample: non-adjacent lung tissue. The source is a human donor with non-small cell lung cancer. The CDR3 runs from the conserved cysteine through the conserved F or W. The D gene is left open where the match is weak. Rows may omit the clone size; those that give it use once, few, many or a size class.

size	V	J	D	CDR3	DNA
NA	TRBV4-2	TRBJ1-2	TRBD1	CASSQDRTGLDYGYTF	TGTGCCAGCAGCCAAGATCGGACAGGGTTGGACTATGGCTACACCTTC
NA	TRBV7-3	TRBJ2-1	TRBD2	CASSHLAGGQAEQFF	TGTGCCAGCAGCCACCTAGCGGGGGGGCAGGCGGAGCAGTTCTTC
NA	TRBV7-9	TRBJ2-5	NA	CASSLASQETQYF	TGTGCCAGCAGCTTAGCGAGTCAAGAGACCCAGTACTTC
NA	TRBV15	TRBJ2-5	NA	CATSRDPGQETQYF	TGTGCCACCAGCAGAGATCCAGGGCAAGAGACCCAGTACTTC
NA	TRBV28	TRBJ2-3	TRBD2	CASSLRLAARHESDTQYF	TGTGCCAGCAGTTTACGACTAGCAGCGCGCCACGAGTCGGATACGCAGTATTTT
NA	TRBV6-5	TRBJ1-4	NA	CASSYHSTNEKLFF	TGTGCCAGCAGTTACCACTCAACTAATGAAAAACTGTTTTTT
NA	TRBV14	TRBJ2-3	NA	CASSQVDYLSTDTQYF	TGTGCCAGCAGCCAGGTCGACTACCTTAGCACAGATACGCAGTATTTT
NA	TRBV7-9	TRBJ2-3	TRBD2	CASSLGTSGTDTQYF	TGTGCCAGCAGCTTGGGGACTAGCGGCACAGATACGCAGTATTTT
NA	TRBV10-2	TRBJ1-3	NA	CASRLGVSGNTIYF	TGCGCCAGCAGGCTGGGAGTCTCTGGAAACACCATATATTTT
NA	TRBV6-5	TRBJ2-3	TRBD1	CASSLQGAGTDTQYF	TGTGCCAGCAGCCTACAGGGGGCTGGCACAGATACGCAGTATTTT
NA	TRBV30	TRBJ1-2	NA	CAWSETGVDGYTF	TGTGCCTGGAGTGAGACGGGAGTGGATGGCTACACCTTC
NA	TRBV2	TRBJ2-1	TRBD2	CASSESADGGGLNEQFF	TGTGCCAGCAGTGAATCGGCGGATGGCGGGGGGTTAAATGAGCAGTTCTTC
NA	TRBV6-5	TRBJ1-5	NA	CASGDTGDNQPQHF	TGTGCCAGCGGGGATACAGGCGACAATCAGCCCCAGCATTTT
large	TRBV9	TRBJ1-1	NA	CATGAGDTEAFF	TGTGCCACCGGGGCAGGGGACACTGAAGCTTTCTTT
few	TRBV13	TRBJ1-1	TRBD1	CASMDRSEAEAFF	TGTGCCAGCATGGACAGGTCGGAGGCTGAAGCTTTCTTT
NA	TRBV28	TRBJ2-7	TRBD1	CASSFFGTGTNEQYF	TGTGCCAGCAGTTTCTTCGGGACAGGGACTAACGAGCAGTACTTC
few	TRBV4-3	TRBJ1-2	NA	CASSQVGDHYGYTF	TGCGCCAGCAGCCAAGTGGGCGATCACTATGGCTACACCTTC
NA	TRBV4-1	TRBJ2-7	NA	CASSLRTNYEQYF	TGCGCCAGCAGCCTGCGGACAAATTACGAGCAGTACTTC
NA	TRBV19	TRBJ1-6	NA	CASSIVDRSNSPLHF	TGTGCCAGTAGTATAGTTGACAGGAGCAATTCACCCCTCCACTTT
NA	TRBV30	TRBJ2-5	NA	CAWTRSETQYF	TGTGCCTGGACTAGGTCAGAGACCCAGTACTTC
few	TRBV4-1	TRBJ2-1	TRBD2	CASSPGTSGASYNEQFF	TGCGCCAGCAGCCCAGGGACTAGCGGGGCCTCCTACAATGAGCAGTTCTTC
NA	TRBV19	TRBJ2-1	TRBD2	CASSTRGGDSYNEQFF	TGTGCCAGTAGTACTCGGGGGGGAGATTCCTACAATGAGCAGTTCTTC
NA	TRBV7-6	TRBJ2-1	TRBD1	CASSSGQGDYNEQFF	TGTGCCAGCAGCTCCGGACAGGGTGACTACAATGAGCAGTTCTTC
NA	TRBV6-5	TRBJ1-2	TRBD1	CASSYSTGEGVF	TGTGCCAGCAGTTACTCGACAGGGGAGGGAGTCTTC
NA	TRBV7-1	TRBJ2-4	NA	CASSLNRGEAKNIQYF	TGTGCCAGCAGCTTAAACCGGGGTGAAGCCAAAAACATTCAGTACTTC
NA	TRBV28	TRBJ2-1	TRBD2	CATTSGGAPGVGEQFF	TGTGCCACCACTAGCGGGGGGGCCCCCGGGGTAGGAGAGCAGTTCTTC
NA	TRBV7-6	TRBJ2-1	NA	CASSFNPSSYNEQFF	TGTGCCAGCAGCTTTAACCCGAGCTCCTACAATGAGCAGTTCTTC
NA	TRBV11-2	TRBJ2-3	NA	CASSAERGGVTQYF	TGTGCCAGCAGCGCCGAAAGGGGGGGGGTTACGCAGTATTTT
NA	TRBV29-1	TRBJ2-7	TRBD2	CSVGGGTYEQYF	TGCAGCGTTGGGGGGGGTACCTACGAGCAGTACTTC
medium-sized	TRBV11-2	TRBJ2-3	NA	CASSSTTRDTQYF	TGTGCCAGCAGCTCAACAACTAGGGATACGCAGTATTTT
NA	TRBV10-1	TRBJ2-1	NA	CASSVGGFYNEQFF	TGCGCCAGCAGTGTCGGGGGATTCTACAATGAGCAGTTCTTC
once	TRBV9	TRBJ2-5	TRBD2	CASSVGSVGGGETQYF	TGTGCCAGCAGCGTAGGGAGTGTGGGGGGGGGAGAGACCCAGTACTTC
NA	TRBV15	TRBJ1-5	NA	CATSRVGNNQPQHF	TGTGCCACCAGCAGAGTCGGGAACAATCAGCCCCAGCATTTT
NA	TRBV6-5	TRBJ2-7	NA	CASSYLQPFEEQYF	TGTGCCAGCAGTTACTTACAGCCCTTTGAGGAGCAGTACTTC
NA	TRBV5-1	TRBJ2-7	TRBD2	CASRSSGPPWEQYF	TGTGCCAGCAGATCTAGCGGCCCCCCGTGGGAGCAGTACTTC
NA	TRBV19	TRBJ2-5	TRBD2	CASSSPERGYVQETQYF	TGTGCCAGTAGTTCTCCTGAGCGGGGTTACGTCCAAGAGACCCAGTACTTC
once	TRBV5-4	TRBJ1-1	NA	CASKPDRSMNTEAFF	TGTGCCAGCAAGCCTGACAGGTCGATGAACACTGAAGCTTTCTTT
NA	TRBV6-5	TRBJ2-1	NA	CASSYSDSNEQFF	TGTGCCAGCAGTTACTCAGACAGCAATGAGCAGTTCTTC
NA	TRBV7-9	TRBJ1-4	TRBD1	CASSLGQGGEKLFF	TGTGCCAGCAGCCTCGGACAGGGCGGTGAAAAACTGTTTTTT
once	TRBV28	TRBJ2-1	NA	CASSSPTYQGNEQFF	TGTGCCAGCAGTTCGCCTACCTATCAGGGGAATGAGCAGTTCTTC
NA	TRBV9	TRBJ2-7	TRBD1	CASSLTGTDAYEQYF	TGTGCCAGCAGCTTAACCGGGACAGATGCCTACGAGCAGTACTTC
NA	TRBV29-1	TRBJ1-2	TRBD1	CSVARTGRKGYTF	TGCAGCGTTGCTAGGACAGGGAGGAAGGGCTACACCTTC
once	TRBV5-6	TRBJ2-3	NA	CASSSAALIRGDTQYF	TGTGCCAGCAGCTCGGCTGCCCTTATCCGGGGGGATACGCAGTATTTT
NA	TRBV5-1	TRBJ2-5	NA	CASSFSAGTQETQYF	TGCGCCAGCAGCTTTTCGGCCGGGACTCAAGAGACCCAGTACTTC